This T cell receptor (beta chain) was obtained from a study of T cell responses to AZD1222 COVID-19 vaccine. TCRdb's table, derived via immunoSEQ multiplex PCR, lists solely in-frame clones and lacks some. In the table there are approximately 180,000 clones, more than 90% of which are singletons. V shed 11 bases and J shed 8 bases, with 25 bases lying between them. The germline CDR1 and CDR2 sequences are SNHLY and FYNNEI. The CDR3 length is 15 residues. Findings and caveats of the study: No repertoire was sampled before or during the peak T cell response, only after it. Among spike-specific TCRs, nearly half reportedly target unmutated variant regions.

As to this clone: Its antigen is unidentified.

The chain uses TRBV2 and TRBJ2-1; D might be TRBD2 (5 bases). This receptor was obtained from an adult who received the MenACWY meningococcal vaccine as a control. The specimen was peripheral blood, collected 28 days after the second dose of the MenACWY control vaccine. DNA for the CDR3: TGTGCCGGCCCCAGGAGGACTCCGCTGGGCGATGAGCAGTTCTTC. Translating it yields CAGPRRTPLGDEQFF.